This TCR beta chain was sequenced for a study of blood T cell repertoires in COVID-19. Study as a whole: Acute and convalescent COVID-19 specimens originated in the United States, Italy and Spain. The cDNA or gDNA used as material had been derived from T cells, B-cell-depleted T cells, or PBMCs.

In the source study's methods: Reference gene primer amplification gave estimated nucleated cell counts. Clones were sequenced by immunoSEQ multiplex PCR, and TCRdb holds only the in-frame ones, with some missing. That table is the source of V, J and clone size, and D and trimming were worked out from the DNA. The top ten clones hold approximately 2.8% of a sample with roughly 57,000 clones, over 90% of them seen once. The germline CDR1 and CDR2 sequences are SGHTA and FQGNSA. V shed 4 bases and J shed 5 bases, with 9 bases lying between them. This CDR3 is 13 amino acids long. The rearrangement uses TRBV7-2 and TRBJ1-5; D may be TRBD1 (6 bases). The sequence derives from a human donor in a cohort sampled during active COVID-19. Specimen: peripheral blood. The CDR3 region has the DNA TGTGCCAGCAGCTCCCAGGGGCATCAGCCCCAGCATTTT. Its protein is CASSSQGHQPQHF.